This T cell receptor (beta chain) was retrieved from a study of cytomegalovirus exposure and HLA in healthy donors. With 60 Vbeta and 13 Jbeta primers, the PCR was carried out. Assay used: immunoSEQ multiplex PCR; TCRdb lists only in-frame clones, some missing. The sample includes 150,000 to 200,000 clones, 65% to 80% of them seen just once. Only one count was recorded for this clone. The trim removed 7 bases at V and 6 bases at J, leaving 15 bases unmatched. Germline CDR1 and CDR2: SGHTA and FQGNSA. This CDR3 region has 15 residues. The V call is TRBV7-2, the J call TRBJ2-7; 7 bases are a match to TRBD2. This clonotype was sampled from a man in his forties or fifties in good health and CMV-seronegative. Material: PBMCs. The CDR3 DNA sequence: TGTGCCAGCAACGACGGTTGGGCGGGAGTGGGCGAGCAGTACTTC. Translated, it gives CASNDGWAGVGEQYF. Looking up the rest from reference TRBV7-2 and TRBJ2-7 gives the full variable domain: GAGVSQSPSNKVTEKGKDVELRCDPISGHTALYWYRQSLGQGLEFLIYFQGNSAPDKSGLPSDRFSAERTGGSVSTLTIQRTQQEDSAVYLCASNDGWAGVGEQYFGPGTRLTVT.